The 8 T cell receptor beta chains presented below share a single source sample, sequenced in a study of neurological immune-mediated disorders. TCRdb fed the 5' RACE reads into MiXCR, producing one record per CDR3 protein. The sample records about 95,000 distinct CDR3 sequences, 3% to 4.5% being singletons. The source material was PBMCs. These receptors were taken from a woman aged 18-30 years with multiple sclerosis.

This clonotype was counted only a few times. A much more abundant neighbour one base away suggests this may be a read error. This chain links TRBV7-9 with TRBJ2-7; the D gene could be TRBD1 or TRBD2 (5 bases each). Trimming took 1 base from V and 4 from J, leaving 14 bases between them. The CDR3 spans 15 residues. CDR1 is SEHNR and CDR2 is FQNEAQ in the germline V gene (reference sequence). CDR3 sequence (DNA): TGTGCCAGCAGCTTAGGGGGAAAGGGACGGTACGAGCAGTACTTC. Residues: CASSLGGKGRYEQYF.

This clonotype was observed many times. The chain joins TRBV5-1 to TRBJ2-2; the match to TRBD1 covers 8 bases. V gave up 0 bases and J gave up 4 bases; unmatched junction bases: 5. Germline CDR1 is SGHRS and CDR2 is YFSETQ. CDR3 length: 16 residues. CDR3 bases: TGCGCCAGCAGCTTGGAGTTACAGGGGGGCACCGGGGAGCTGTTTTTT. It specifies CASSLELQGGTGELFF.

This clonotype appeared a single time. V usage is TRBV10-3 and J usage is TRBJ1-1; D call uncertain. Germline CDR1 ENHRY, CDR2 SYGVKD. Trimming shortened V by 3 bases and J by 2 bases, and 7 bases separated the two germline ends. The CDR3 loop spans 13 amino acids. DNA of the CDR3: TGTGCCATCAGTGATGGAGGTAACACTGAAGCTTTCTTT. This gives the protein CAISDGGNTEAFF.

With respect to this clonotype: This may arise from a read error, as a much more abundant clone is one base away. The chain links TRBV10-3 to TRBJ2-7; either TRBD1 or TRBD2 may fit D (5 bases each). The germline V gene encodes CDR1 ENHRY and CDR2 SYGVKD. The CDR3 runs to 12 residues. The CDR3 here is CDTTGLTYEQYF. As DNA, the CDR3 is TGTGACACCACGGGGCTGACCTACGAGCAGTACTTC.

This clonotype was seen ten or more times. V is TRBV7-9 and J is TRBJ2-7, with TRBD1 matching over 9 bases. This CDR3 is 14 amino acids long. Germline V gene data show CDR1 as SEHNR and CDR2 as FQNEAQ (reference sequence). The junction had 1 base not matched to a gene; V was cut back by 4 bases and J by 0 bases. CDR3 in amino acids: CASSSGQGSYEQYF. In DNA, the CDR3 is TGTGCCAGCAGCTCGGGACAGGGCTCCTACGAGCAGTACTTC.

The chain combines TRBV10-3 with TRBJ2-1; D is undetermined. Per germline, CDR1 ENHRY and CDR2 SYGVKD. V shed 4 bases and J shed 6 bases, with 7 bases lying between them. The CDR3 contains 12 residues. The DNA of the CDR3 is TGTGCCATCAGTGGCAGTTCCAATGAGCAGTTCTTC. The encoded protein is CAISGSSNEQFF.

This clonotype was recorded at least ten times. The V call is TRBV20-1, the J call TRBJ1-5, with D maybe TRBD1 (5 bases). The CDR3 extends over 13 amino acids. With 3 bases removed from V and 7 bases from J, the gap between germline ends came to 13 bases. Germline assignment: CDR1 DFQATT and CDR2 SNEGSKA (reference sequence). CDR3 coding DNA: TGCAGTGCTAGTCTAAGGGGAGGGCAGCCCCAGCATTTT. This sequence encodes CSASLRGGQPQHF.

This clonotype was counted only a few times. The rearrangement uses TRBV6-1 and TRBJ2-1, with 12 bases aligning to TRBD2. The CDR3 contains 16 residues. Germline CDR1 reads MNHNS; CDR2 reads SASEGT. The J segment lost 6 bases and the V segment lost 6 bases, leaving 9 bases of the junction unmatched. The CDR3 sequence: CASRRLAGDGTNEQFF. DNA of the CDR3: TGTGCCAGCAGGCGACTAGCGGGAGACGGGACCAATGAGCAGTTCTTC.